This T cell receptor beta chain was recorded in a study of blood T cells in healthy people across ages. CDR1 DFQATT and CDR2 SNEGSKA come from the germline V gene (reference sequence). The CDR3 is 16 residues long. V dropped 0 bases and J dropped 5 bases, with 19 bases sitting between them. Then a second PCR, running roughly 7 to 11 cycles, was carried out with a sample-barcoded 5' primer and a J-beta primer mix. A single record per CDR3 protein comes from TCRdb applying MiXCR to the 5' RACE reads. The data show hundreds of thousands of distinct CDR3 sequences, approximately 52% seen once. Isolation per sample recovered at least 7 million PBMCs.

The chain has TRBV20-1 and TRBJ2-5, with a tentative D call TRBD1 (5 bases). Source material: blood. This receptor was identified in a woman older than 75 in good health. The CDR3 spells CSARDDPGPSGETQYF. In DNA form, the CDR3 reads TGCAGTGCTAGAGATGATCCAGGGCCCTCCGGGGAGACCCAGTACTTC.